This T cell receptor (beta chain) was obtained from a study of T cells in Graves' hyperthyroidism and ophthalmopathy. Study information: Before any treatment, at initial diagnosis, peripheral blood was collected. Study findings and constraints: Ophthalmopathy cases were set apart from stable hyperthyroidism by a 13 V-J model.

Amplified regions were TCR beta CDR3 sequences from RNA transcripts. The TCR CDR3 first-round RT-PCR relied on the HTBI primer set. TCRdb processed the multiplex PCR reads anew with MiXCR; each CDR3 protein has one entry. The repertoire holds about 400,000 distinct CDR3 sequences, with about 15% as singletons. With 5 bases clipped from V and 2 bases from J, the junction kept 3 bases outside the gene matches. The CDR3 length is 14 residues. CDR1 is MNHEY and CDR2 is SMNVEV in the germline V gene (reference sequence). This clonotype has at least ten counts. What it recognizes is unknown. An absence of ophthalmopathy progression within 18 months meant stable Graves' hyperthyroidism. Patients between 18 and 65 years old had hyperthyroidism, newly diagnosed and lasting under 2 months.

The rearrangement links TRBV27 to TRBJ2-1, with 7 bases aligning to TRBD2. Material: blood. This receptor was taken from a woman aged 25 to 39 with Graves' hyperthyroidism. CDR3 protein: CASSREGPYNEQFF. The CDR3 nucleotides read TGTGCCAGCAGTAGGGAGGGCCCCTACAATGAGCAGTTCTTC.